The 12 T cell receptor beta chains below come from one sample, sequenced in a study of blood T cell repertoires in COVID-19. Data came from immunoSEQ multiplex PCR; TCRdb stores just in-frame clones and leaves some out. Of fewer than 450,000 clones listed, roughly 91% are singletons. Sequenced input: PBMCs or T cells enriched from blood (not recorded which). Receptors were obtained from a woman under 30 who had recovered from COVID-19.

The CDR3, as DNA: TGCGCCAGCAGACAGGGGGATACGCAGTATTTT. This translates into CASRQGDTQYF. This chain links TRBV5-1 with TRBJ2-3; 7 bases are a match to TRBD1. The junction had 0 bases not matched to a gene; V was cut back by 5 bases and J by 6 bases. Germline CDR1 reads SGHRS; CDR2 reads YFSETQ. The CDR3 is 11 amino acids.

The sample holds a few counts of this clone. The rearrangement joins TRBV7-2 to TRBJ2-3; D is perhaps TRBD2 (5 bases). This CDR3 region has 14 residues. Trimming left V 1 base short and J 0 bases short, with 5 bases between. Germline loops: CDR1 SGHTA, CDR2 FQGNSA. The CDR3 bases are TGTGCCAGCAGCTTAGGGACTAGCACAGATACGCAGTATTTT. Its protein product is CASSLGTSTDTQYF.

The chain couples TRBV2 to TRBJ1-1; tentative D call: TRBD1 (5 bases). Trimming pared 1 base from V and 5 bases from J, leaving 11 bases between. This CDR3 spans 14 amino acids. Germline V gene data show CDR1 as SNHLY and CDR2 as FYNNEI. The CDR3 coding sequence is TGTGCCAGCAGTGAAGGACAGACCTCGACTGAAGCTTTCTTT. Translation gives CASSEGQTSTEAFF.

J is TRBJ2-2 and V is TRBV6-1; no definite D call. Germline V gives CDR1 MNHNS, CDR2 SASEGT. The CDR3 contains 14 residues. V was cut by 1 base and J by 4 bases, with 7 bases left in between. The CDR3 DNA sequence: TGTGCCAGCAGTGAAGATCCGGGCACCGGGGAGCTGTTTTTT. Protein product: CASSEDPGTGELFF.

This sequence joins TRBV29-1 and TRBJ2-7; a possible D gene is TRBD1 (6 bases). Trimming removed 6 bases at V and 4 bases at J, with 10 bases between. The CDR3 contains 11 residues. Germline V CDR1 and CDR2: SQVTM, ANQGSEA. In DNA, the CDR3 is TGCAGCGTAACGGGACATTACGAGCAGTACTTC. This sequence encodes CSVTGHYEQYF.

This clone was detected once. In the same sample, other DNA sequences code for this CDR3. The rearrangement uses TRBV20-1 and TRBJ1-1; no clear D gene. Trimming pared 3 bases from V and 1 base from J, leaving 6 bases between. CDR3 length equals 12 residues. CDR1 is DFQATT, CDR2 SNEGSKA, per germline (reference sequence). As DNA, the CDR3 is TGCAGTGCTAGTGGCGCGAACACTGAAGCTTTCTTT. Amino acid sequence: CSASGANTEAFF.

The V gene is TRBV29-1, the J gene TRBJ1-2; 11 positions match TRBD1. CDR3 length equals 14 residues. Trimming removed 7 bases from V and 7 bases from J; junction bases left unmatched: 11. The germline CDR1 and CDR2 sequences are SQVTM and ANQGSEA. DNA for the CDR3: TGCAGCGCTGGCGCGATGGACAGGGGGCCTGGCTACACCTTC. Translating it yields CSAGAMDRGPGYTF. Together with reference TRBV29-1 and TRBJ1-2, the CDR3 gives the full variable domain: SAVISQKPSRDICQRGTSLTIQCQVDSQVTMMFWYRQQPGQSLTLIATANQGSEATYESGFVIDKFPISRPNLTFSTLTVSNMSPEDSSIYLCSAGAMDRGPGYTFGSGTRLTVV.

CDR3 protein: CASRWTYEETQYF. Written as DNA, the CDR3 is TGTGCCAGCAGGTGGACTTACGAAGAGACCCAGTACTTC. The gene calls are TRBV6-5 and TRBJ2-5; possible D gene TRBD2, 5 bases. This CDR3 comprises 13 residues. Trimming cost V 6 bases and J 3 bases, with 11 bases left between them. Looked up from germline, CDR1 is MNHEY and CDR2 is SVGAGI.

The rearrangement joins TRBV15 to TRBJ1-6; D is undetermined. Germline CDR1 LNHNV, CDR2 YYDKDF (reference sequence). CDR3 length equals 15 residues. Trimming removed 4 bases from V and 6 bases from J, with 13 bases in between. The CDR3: CATSTRPSTNSPLHF. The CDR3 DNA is TGTGCCACCAGCACCCGGCCTAGTACTAATTCACCCCTCCACTTT. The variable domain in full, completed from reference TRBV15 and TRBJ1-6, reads DAMVIQNPRYQVTQFGKPVTLSCSQTLNHNVMYWYQQKSSQAPKLLFHYYDKDFNNEADTPDNFQSRRPNTSFCFLDIRSPGLGDTAMYLCATSTRPSTNSPLHFGNGTRLTVT.

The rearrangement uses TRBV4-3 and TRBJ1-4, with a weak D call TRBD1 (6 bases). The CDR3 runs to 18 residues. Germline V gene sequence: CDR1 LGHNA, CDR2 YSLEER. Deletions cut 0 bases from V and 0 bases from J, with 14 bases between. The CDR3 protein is CASSQDLGTPTTNEKLFF. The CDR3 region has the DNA TGCGCCAGCAGCCAAGATCTCGGGACACCTACAACTAATGAAAAACTGTTTTTT.

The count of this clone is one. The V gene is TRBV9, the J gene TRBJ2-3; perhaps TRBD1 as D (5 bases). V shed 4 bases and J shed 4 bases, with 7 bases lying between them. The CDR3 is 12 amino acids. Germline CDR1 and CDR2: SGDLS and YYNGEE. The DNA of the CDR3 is TGTGCCAGCAGCAGGGGCGCAGATACGCAGTATTTT. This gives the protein CASSRGADTQYF.

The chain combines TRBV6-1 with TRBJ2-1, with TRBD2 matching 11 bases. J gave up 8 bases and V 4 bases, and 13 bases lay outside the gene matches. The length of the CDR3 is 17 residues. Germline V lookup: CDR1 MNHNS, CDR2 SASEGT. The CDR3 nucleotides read TGTGCCAGCAGTGGCCAGATAGCGGGGGGGCCCTCGGATGAGCAGTTCTTC. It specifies CASSGQIAGGPSDEQFF.